One and the same sample provided the 11 T cell receptor beta chains below, sequenced in a study of blood T cell repertoires in COVID-19. Produced via immunoSEQ multiplex PCR; TCRdb's table is partial and in-frame only. The table includes roughly 280,000 clones, roughly nine tenths detected once. Sequenced: peripheral blood. The receptor source for this set is a man younger than 35 with active or convalescent COVID-19.

This clone was found a few times. V usage is TRBV14 and J usage is TRBJ1-5; 7 nucleotides align to TRBD1. V trimming: 1 base; J trimming: 9 bases; junction bases outside the gene matches: 9. The CDR3 runs 15 residues. Germline assignment: CDR1 SGHDN and CDR2 FVKESK. For the CDR3, the DNA is TGTGCCAGCAGCCAAGGAAGGGGGCCCTTTTGGCCCCAGCATTTT. Translating gives CASSQGRGPFWPQHF.

V and J are TRBV5-4 and TRBJ1-2; weak D call: TRBD1 (5 bases). From germline, CDR1 is SGHNT and CDR2 YYREEE (reference sequence). This CDR3 contains 15 residues. V lost 3 bases and J 6 bases, leaving 18 bases between the germline ends. CDR3 in amino acids: CASSSYLGALNGYTF. CDR3 nucleotides: TGTGCCAGCAGCTCCTATCTTGGGGCTTTGAATGGCTACACCTTC.

This clone was counted once. This chain joins TRBV2 and TRBJ2-3, with 10 bases lining up with TRBD1. The trim removed 6 bases at V and 3 bases at J, leaving 9 bases unmatched. The CDR3 consists of 16 residues. Germline V CDR1 and CDR2: SNHLY, FYNNEI. The CDR3 here is CASSPGTGAITDTQYF. In DNA form, the CDR3 reads TGTGCCAGCAGCCCCGGGACAGGGGCAATTACAGATACGCAGTATTTT.

This chain links TRBV4-1 with TRBJ1-4; 9 nucleotides agree with TRBD1. Per the germline V gene, CDR1 is MGHRA and CDR2 is YSYEKL. The CDR3 is 17 amino acids. V lost 1 base and J lost 8; bases outside the gene matches: 11. The CDR3 loop reads CASSQGHFGTGREKLFF. The DNA of the CDR3 is TGCGCCAGCAGCCAAGGTCATTTTGGGACAGGGAGAGAAAAACTGTTTTTT.

This clone was detected once. The chain is built from TRBV3-1 (or the pseudogene TRBV3-2) and TRBJ1-4, with a tentative D call TRBD1 (5 bases). V lost 4 bases and J lost 8, with 14 bases in between. Germline V gene lookup returns CDR1 LGHDT and CDR2 YNNKEL (reference sequence). This CDR3 spans 14 amino acids. The CDR3, as DNA: TGTGCCAGCAGCCCCCCCGGACAAGCAGAAAAACTGTTTTTT. Translated, it gives CASSPPGQAEKLFF.

The chain combines TRBV7-2 with TRBJ2-5; D is possibly TRBD2 (5 bases). Germline V gene data show CDR1 as SGHTA and CDR2 as FQGNSA. CDR3 length: 17 residues. Trimming removed 1 base at V and 1 base at J, with 16 bases between. DNA of the CDR3: TGTGCCAGCAGCTTAGTGCCCCCCTCCGGGGTCCAAGAGACCCAGTACTTC. Residues: CASSLVPPSGVQETQYF.

CDR3 in DNA: TGTGCCAGCAGGTCTCACAGAAAGAATAATGAAAAACTGTTTTTT. Translated: CASRSHRKNNEKLFF. This chain joins TRBV11-3 and TRBJ1-4; D is unresolved. Germline V CDR1 and CDR2: SGHNT, YENEEA. Trimming took 6 bases from V and 4 from J, leaving 15 bases between them. This CDR3 contains 15 residues.

The rearrangement links TRBV4-2 to TRBJ2-7; TRBD2 might be the D (6 bases). Germline CDR1 and CDR2: LGHNA and YNFKEQ. CDR3 length equals 13 residues. Trimming removed 0 bases from V and 11 bases from J, with 14 bases in between. CDR3 nucleotides: TGTGCCAGCAGCCAAGATACGGGAGAAATGAAGTACTTC. The encoded protein is CASSQDTGEMKYF.

The CDR3 DNA reads as TGTGCCAGCAGTTCCGGGACACCTAATGAAAAACTGTTTTTT. It specifies CASSSGTPNEKLFF. This chain connects TRBV28 to TRBJ1-4, with D possibly being TRBD1 (6 bases). The ends were cut back, 4 bases at V and 3 bases at J, with 9 bases in the middle. This CDR3 is 14 amino acids long. The germline gives CDR1 MDHEN, CDR2 SYDVKM.

This clone was counted a single time. This chain uses TRBV5-4 with TRBJ2-1, with D perhaps matching TRBD2 (5 bases). Trimming pared 4 bases from V and 0 bases from J, leaving 14 bases between. Germline V gene lookup returns CDR1 SGHNT and CDR2 YYREEE (reference sequence). The CDR3 contains 16 residues. CDR3 nucleotides: TGTGCCAGCAGCCCGAGGGCGGGCCACTCCTACAATGAGCAGTTCTTC. Amino acids: CASSPRAGHSYNEQFF.

The chain joins TRBV4-3 to TRBJ2-1, with 9 bases aligning to TRBD2. J was trimmed by 7 bases and V by 0 bases; bases with no gene match: 7. Germline CDR1 LGHNA, CDR2 YSLEER. This CDR3 is 16 amino acids long. DNA for the CDR3: TGCGCCAGCAGCCAAGATTCCGCGGGAGGGTGGAATGAGCAGTTCTTC. Protein product: CASSQDSAGGWNEQFF.